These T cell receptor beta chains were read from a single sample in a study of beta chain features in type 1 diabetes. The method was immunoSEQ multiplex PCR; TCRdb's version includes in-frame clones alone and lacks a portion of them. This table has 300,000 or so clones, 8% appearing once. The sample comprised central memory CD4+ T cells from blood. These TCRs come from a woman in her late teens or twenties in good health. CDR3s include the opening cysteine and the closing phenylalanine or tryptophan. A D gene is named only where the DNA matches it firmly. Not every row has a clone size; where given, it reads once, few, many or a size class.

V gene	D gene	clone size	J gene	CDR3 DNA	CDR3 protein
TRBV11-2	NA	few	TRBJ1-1	TGTGCCAGCAGCTTAGGTGGATTCAACACTGAAGCTTTCTTT	CASSLGGFNTEAFF
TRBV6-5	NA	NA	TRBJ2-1	TGTGCCAGCAGTAGTAGTGGGTCCGGGGAGCAGTTCTTC	CASSSSGSGEQFF
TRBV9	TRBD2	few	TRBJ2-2	TGTGCCAGCAGCGTATCGGGCGGGAGAACCGGGGAGCTGTTTTTT	CASSVSGGRTGELFF
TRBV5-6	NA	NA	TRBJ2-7	TGTGCCAGCAGCTCTAGGAGCTACGAGCAGTACTTC	CASSSRSYEQYF
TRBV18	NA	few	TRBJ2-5	TGTGCCAGCTCACCACTTCCAGCGGCTGGAGAGACCCAGTACTTC	CASSPLPAAGETQYF
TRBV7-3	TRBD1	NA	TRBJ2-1	TGTGCCAGCAGCATGGACAGGGGCAATGAGCAGTTCTTC	CASSMDRGNEQFF
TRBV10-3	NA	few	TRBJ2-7	TGTGCCATCAGTCAATCCTACGAGCAGTACTTC	CAISQSYEQYF
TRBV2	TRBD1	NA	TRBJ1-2	TGTGCCAGCAGTGTGGGACAGGCTACTAACTATGGCTACACCTTC	CASSVGQATNYGYTF
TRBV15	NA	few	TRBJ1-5	TGTGCCACCAGCAGAGTATTTCAGGTTGATCAGCCCCAGCATTTT	CATSRVFQVDQPQHF
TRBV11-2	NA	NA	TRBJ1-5	TGTGCCAGCAGCTTATCGTCTTGGGGCAATCAGCCCCAGCATTTT	CASSLSSWGNQPQHF
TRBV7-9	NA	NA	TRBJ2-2	TGTGCCAGCAGCTTACTAAGGCGCGGGATACCGAACACCGGGGAGCTGTTTTTT	CASSLLRRGIPNTGELFF
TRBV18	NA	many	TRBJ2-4	TGTGCCAGCTCACAACTCGGGACGGATAAAAACATTCAGTACTTC	CASSQLGTDKNIQYF
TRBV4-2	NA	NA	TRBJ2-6	TGTGCCAGCAGCCAAGAGCTGAGGTATGGGGCCAACGTCCTGACTTTC	CASSQELRYGANVLTF
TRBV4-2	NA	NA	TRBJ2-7	TGTGCCAGCAGCCAAGCGGGGCCGGGGGCCGAGCAGTACTTC	CASSQAGPGAEQYF
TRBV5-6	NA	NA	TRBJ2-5	TGTGCCAGCAGCTTGGGTTCTGGGCTGGGGACCCAGTACTTC	CASSLGSGLGTQYF
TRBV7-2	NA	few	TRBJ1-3	TGTGCCAGCAGCTTACCATCTGGAAACACCATATATTTT	CASSLPSGNTIYF